This T cell receptor beta chain stems from a study of cytotoxic CD8 clonotypes in ibrutinib-treated CLL. Study summary: Partial response occurred in some 25 patients and complete response in 2; at median around 5.5 years, roughly 15 remained remitted and approximately twelve progressed. Response sampling occurred after a median about 12 months of treatment (range 6 to 36).

Around 2.2 micrograms of genomic DNA, which was extracted from cryopreserved PBMCs, served as the material used for the TCR beta libraries. Repertoires were generated with immunoSEQ multiplex PCR, while TCRdb's copy carries only in-frame clones and drops some. The sample holds 35,000 to 45,000 clones, about two thirds seen once. Germline assignment: CDR1 SGHRS and CDR2 YFSETQ. V gave up 0 bases and J gave up 3 bases, with 6 bases separating them. The CDR3 consists of 13 residues. The specimen was PBMCs, collected at disease progression, from a patient treated with ibrutinib. The chain joins TRBV5-1 to TRBJ1-2, with D perhaps TRBD1 (5 bases). The TCR comes from a human donor with chronic lymphocytic leukemia. CDR3: CASSLEGHYGYTF. As DNA, the CDR3 is TGCGCCAGCAGCTTGGAGGGACACTATGGCTACACCTTC.